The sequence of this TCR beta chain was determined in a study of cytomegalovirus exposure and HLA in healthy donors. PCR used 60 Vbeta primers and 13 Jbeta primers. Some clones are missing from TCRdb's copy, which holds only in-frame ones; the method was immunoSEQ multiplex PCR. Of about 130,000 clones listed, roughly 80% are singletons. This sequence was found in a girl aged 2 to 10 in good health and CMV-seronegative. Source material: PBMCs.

The CDR3 loop reads CASSQAIRDSLFF. The CDR3 DNA follows: TGCGCCAGCAGCCAAGCAATCCGGGACAGTCTGTTCTTC. V and J are TRBV4-1 and TRBJ2-1; 7 bases are shared with TRBD1. Per germline, CDR1 MGHRA and CDR2 YSYEKL. Trimming at V came to 1 base and at J to 15 bases, leaving 9 bases not matched to a gene. The CDR3 covers 13 residues.